The rows below give T cell receptor beta chains drawn from one sample of a study of T cells after somatic rescue of genetic block. Produced via immunoSEQ multiplex PCR; TCRdb's table is partial and in-frame only. The sample has roughly 51,000 clones, roughly 96% seen once. Specimen: peripheral blood mononuclear cells (PBMCs). Receptors were obtained from a child less than two years old. Both conserved end residues are trimmed from each CDR3. A D gene is named only where the DNA matches it firmly. Clone size, where shown, is once, few, many, or a class for clones that have expanded.

size	V	J	D	CDR3
few	TRBV21-1	TRBJ2-7	.	ASQQEDEQY
.	TRBV9	TRBJ2-3	.	ASSVEGSRDTQY
.	TRBV5-1	TRBJ2-5	TRBD2	ASSLGLAGTQY
.	TRBV5-1	TRBJ1-2	TRBD1	ASSWTGGGYT
once	TRBV10-3	TRBJ2-1	.	AISGTSYNEQF
.	TRBV4-3	TRBJ2-5	.	ASSQLLGLNQETQY
.	TRBV13	TRBJ2-1	.	ASSLPGVNEQF
.	TRBV9	TRBJ1-2	.	ASNGQSYGYT
.	TRBV5-1	TRBJ2-3	.	ASSHTSTDTQY
.	TRBV5-4	TRBJ2-1	TRBD2	ASSPSGRAYNEQF
.	TRBV4-2	TRBJ2-5	TRBD2	ASSQAGGPETQY
.	TRBV6-6	TRBJ2-3	TRBD2	ASRLAGARDTQY
.	TRBV28	TRBJ2-2	.	ASSLTSAGELF
.	TRBV6-5	TRBJ1-5	TRBD1	ASQDRGLAQPQH
.	TRBV19	TRBJ1-5	TRBD1	ASSIGGTGSFSQPQH
.	TRBV5-6	TRBJ1-6	.	ASNGVRDTNSPLH
.	TRBV5-1	TRBJ2-6	.	ASSDNSGANVLT
.	TRBV14	TRBJ1-2	.	ASSSGWYGYT
.	TRBV6-5	TRBJ1-1	TRBD1	ASSYSGTGWTEAF
.	TRBV25-1	TRBJ1-2	TRBD1	ASSDSSRGLGYT
.	TRBV6-6	TRBJ1-2	.	ASTAGGSNYGYT
.	TRBV7-9	TRBJ2-7	.	ASSLVSGYEQY
.	TRBV16	TRBJ1-2	.	ASSQTKGAFYGYT
.	TRBV18	TRBJ1-6	TRBD1	ASSSAGTATLNSPLH
.	TRBV2	TRBJ1-4	.	ASSTGLEKLF
.	TRBV6-5	TRBJ2-7	.	ASQGGYEQY
.	TRBV5-4	TRBJ2-6	.	ASLDVGPSGANVLT
.	TRBV5-4	TRBJ1-1	.	ASSRNRALNTEAF